This T cell receptor (beta chain) was found in a study of blood T cell repertoires in COVID-19. Here immunoSEQ multiplex PCR was the method, and the copy in TCRdb shows in-frame clones only, minus some. The repertoire holds around 380,000 clones, with more than 75% as singletons. The source material was peripheral blood. This clonotype was sampled from a human donor with acute or convalescent COVID-19. The donor label of this sample is uncertain.

The CDR3 bases are TGTGCCAGCTCACCAGGTTCCGGGAATGAAAAACTGTTTTTT. Protein sequence: CASSPGSGNEKLFF. This chain joins TRBV18 and TRBJ1-4; D gene uncertain. This CDR3 is built from 14 residues. Germline lookup yields CDR1 KGHSH and CDR2 LQKENI. V lost 2 bases and J lost 5, with 9 bases in between.